The 14 T cell receptor beta chains below come from one sample, sequenced in a study of radiation and T cells in renal cell carcinoma. Profiling relied on immunoSEQ multiplex PCR, and the TCRdb table lists in-frame clones only, not all of them. Here the sample spans approximately 150,000 clones, 83% being singletons. Time point here: baseline pretreatment blood. Stated treatment: 15 Gy SBRT to primary tumor, nephrectomy 4 weeks later. The source was blood, collected from a patient whose treatment included radiotherapy and nephrectomy. These receptors came from a woman aged 45-65 years with renal cell carcinoma.

The chain recombines TRBV28 with TRBJ2-7, with a weak D call TRBD2 (5 bases). The CDR3 extends over 12 amino acids. Germline CDR1 reads MDHEN; CDR2 reads SYDVKM. The germline V and J ends were trimmed by 8 bases and 6 bases, with 14 bases remaining between them. The CDR3: CASSRAGGEQYF. The CDR3 nucleotides are TGTGCCAGCTCGAGGGCAGGAGGCGAGCAGTACTTC.

V usage is TRBV27 and J usage is TRBJ1-2; 7 bases line up with TRBD1. Germline V gives CDR1 MNHEY, CDR2 SMNVEV (reference sequence). J gave up 5 bases and V 5 bases, and 17 bases lay outside the gene matches. This CDR3 has 17 amino acids. In nucleotides, the CDR3 is TGTGCCAGCAGTCCCACCGGGACAGACGGCCGGTTTTATGGCTACACCTTC. It specifies CASSPTGTDGRFYGYTF.

The chain carries TRBV5-6 and TRBJ2-5; 11 nucleotides agree with TRBD1. Per the germline V gene, CDR1 is SGHDT and CDR2 is YYEEEE. Unmatched junction bases numbered 6, after V lost 4 bases and J lost 7 bases. The CDR3 has 14 residues. The DNA of the CDR3 is TGTGCCAGCAGCCCGGGACAGGGGGACGTGACCCAGTACTTC. Protein product: CASSPGQGDVTQYF.

This chain uses TRBV4-2 with TRBJ1-1, with 7 bases aligning to TRBD1. The germline V gene has CDR1 LGHNA and CDR2 YNFKEQ. The CDR3 is 17 residues long. Trimming took 1 base from V and 7 from J; bases not matched to a gene: 15. The CDR3 region is CASSQGAEGAGYLEAFF. The CDR3 DNA is TGTGCCAGCAGCCAAGGGGCTGAGGGGGCTGGGTACCTTGAAGCTTTCTTT.

V and J are TRBV10-3 and TRBJ1-6, with unresolved D. Germline loops: CDR1 ENHRY, CDR2 SYGVKD. The V gene lost 0 bases and the J gene lost 7 bases, with 13 bases spanning the gap. This CDR3 spans 16 amino acids. The CDR3 DNA reads TGTGCCATCAGTGAGTCCGCGGGGAATCGCAATTCACCCCTCCACTTT. Protein sequence: CAISESAGNRNSPLHF.

In its sample, this clone was seen a few times. The chain links TRBV11-2 to TRBJ2-2, with D possibly matching TRBD1 (6 bases). Germline lookup yields CDR1 SGHAT and CDR2 FQNNGV. The CDR3 extends over 15 amino acids. V was trimmed by 5 bases and J by 4 bases, leaving 14 bases between them. CDR3 sequence: CASSQQGVVTGELFF. The DNA of the CDR3 is TGTGCCAGCAGCCAACAGGGCGTCGTCACCGGGGAGCTGTTTTTT. The full variable domain, in which reference TRBV11-2 and TRBJ2-2 provide the parts outside the CDR3, is EAGVAQSPRYKIIEKRQSVAFWCNPISGHATLYWYQQILGQGPKLLIQFQNNGVVDDSQLPKDRFSAERLKGVDSTLKIQPAKLEDSAVYLCASSQQGVVTGELFFGEGSRLTVL.

The chain carries TRBV5-1 and TRBJ2-2, with 10 bases identical to TRBD2. V trimming: 4 bases; J trimming: 7 bases; junction bases outside the gene matches: 4. Germline V CDR1 and CDR2: SGHRS, YFSETQ. The CDR3 length is 14 residues. This CDR3 is CASSPGTSDGELFF. The CDR3 nucleotides are TGCGCCAGCAGCCCCGGGACTAGCGACGGGGAGCTGTTTTTT.

J is TRBJ1-4 and V is TRBV25-1; D is ambiguous. Germline V gives CDR1 MGHDK, CDR2 SYGVNS. Trimming removed 5 bases at V and 0 bases at J, with 10 bases between. The CDR3 totals 15 residues. CDR3 in amino acids: CASSPEATTNEKLFF. The CDR3 DNA reads TGTGCCAGCAGTCCCGAGGCAACAACTAATGAAAAACTGTTTTTT.

This chain joins TRBV30 and TRBJ1-2; possible D gene TRBD1, 6 bases. CDR1 GTSNPN and CDR2 SVGIG come from the germline V gene (reference sequence). The ends were cut back, 2 bases at V and 2 bases at J, with 18 bases in the middle. There are 16 residues in the CDR3. The CDR3 sequence: CAWSSPQGGWNYGYTF. CDR3 sequence (DNA): TGTGCCTGGAGTTCCCCACAGGGCGGGTGGAACTATGGCTACACCTTC.

J is TRBJ2-1 and V is TRBV5-6; D unresolved. The CDR3 sequence is 15 residues long. Germline values: CDR1 SGHDT, CDR2 YYEEEE. Trimming left V 4 bases short and J 3 bases short, with 14 bases between. Written as DNA, the CDR3 is TGTGCCAGCAGCCTCGGTCCGGCCGTCTACAATGAGCAGTTCTTC. Protein: CASSLGPAVYNEQFF.

The chain employs TRBV27 and TRBJ1-1; D is uncertain. The CDR3 length is 13 residues. V was pared by 6 bases and J by 9 bases, with 17 bases between. Germline V gene sequence: CDR1 MNHEY, CDR2 SMNVEV (reference sequence). The CDR3 is CASSGVGVDQAFF. For the CDR3, the DNA is TGTGCCAGCAGCGGGGTCGGTGTAGACCAAGCTTTCTTT.

This sequence joins TRBV11-1 and TRBJ2-7; 8 positions agree with TRBD1. This CDR3 contains 15 residues. The V gene's germline CDR1 is SGHAT and CDR2 FQDESV (reference sequence). V trimming: 3 bases; J trimming: 3 bases; junction bases outside the gene matches: 7. The CDR3 nucleotides are TGTGCCAGCAGCTTCCTTTCGGGACAGGACTACGAGCAGTACTTC. Protein sequence: CASSFLSGQDYEQYF.

This clone appeared a few times. This chain links TRBV15 with TRBJ1-4, with 7 bases matching TRBD1. Germline V gene sequence: CDR1 LNHNV, CDR2 YYDKDF (reference sequence). This CDR3 has 15 residues. V was clipped by 5 bases and J by 2 bases; unmatched bases: 5. CDR3 sequence reads: CATSGDRSTNEKLFF. The CDR3 coding sequence is TGTGCCACCAGCGGGGACAGATCTACTAATGAAAAACTGTTTTTT.

This clone was observed once. The V gene is TRBV6-6, the J gene TRBJ2-6; no reliable D call. Germline loops: CDR1 MNHNY, CDR2 SVGAGI (reference sequence). The CDR3 has 13 amino acids. The V and J ends lost 7 bases and 4 bases respectively, with 8 bases between them. DNA for the CDR3: TGTGCCAGCACGTCAGCAGGGGCCAACGTCCTGACTTTC. It yields the protein CASTSAGANVLTF.